This T cell receptor (beta chain) was recorded in a study of blood T cell repertoires in COVID-19 (TCRdb year 2020). Describing the broader study: Samples from collaborators originated in the United States, Italy and Spain and spanned both the acute and convalescent phases of COVID-19. The material from the prospective study consisted of cDNA or gDNA derived from T cells, B-cell-depleted T cells, or PBMCs. The dataset comprised deeply sampled blood TCRbeta repertoires from subjects exposed to, actively infected with, or recovered from COVID-19. The repertoires were released in a freely available public database intended as a resource for research on the immune response to SARS-CoV-2. Samples were obtained from the ongoing ImmuneRACE study (first 160 participants) and from over 1,000 subjects provided by 6 global collaborators. The sample metadata nearly always contained a de-identified subject ID, COVID-19 status, age in years and sex. Where HLA class I and class II types were available, the types were taken from metadata supplied by the sample provider, not from assay-based typing.

Samples from volunteer blood donors who had recovered from COVID-19 were contributed by a second Seattle source. Whole blood was collected in K2EDTA tubes by collaborating institutions according to the institutions' own protocols. For TCRbeta analysis, collaborator samples were shipped as frozen whole blood, as isolated PBMCs, or as DNA extracted from either sample type. The research as a whole found: How much clinical and demographic metadata was included differed by source and by participant, and the metadata was provided uncurated.

V ends up 3 bases short and J 7 bases short, with an unmatched junction base count of 7. From the cysteine through the phenylalanine, the CDR3 covers 14 amino acids. Only the CDR3 portion is preserved as DNA: 42 bases, with reading frame beginning at the first base. Per the germline V gene, SGHVS is the CDR1 and FQNEAQ is the CDR2. This clone is a singleton in its sample. There is no known antigen for this receptor. One base away there is no much larger clone; base qualities are not given. The immunoSEQ Assay, a bias-controlled multiplex PCR, was used to amplify TCRbeta CDR3 regions from genomic DNA. Regarding the original processing steps: Within the assay, amplification of reference gene primers was used to estimate how many nucleated cells each sample contained. To quantify the absolute abundance of each unique TCRbeta CDR3 rearrangement, sequence reads were collapsed and filtered. For each sample, productive Simpson clonality was calculated as the square root of Simpson's diversity index across productive rearrangements. Imported from immuneACCESS, the table was reduced by TCRdb to in-frame sequences with V and J called. These copies leave out some clones; in studies compared against another copy, an unresolved V gene accounts for under half, and the cause of the remainder is not known. From that table come the V and J calls and clone size; the DNA was used to work out D and trimming. Within this sample are around 220,000 clones, with roughly 84% of them counted one time only. The top ten clonotypes cover about 2.1% of the sample.

The sequence links TRBV7-8 to TRBJ1-2; 8 junctional bases match TRBD1. Sequencing was performed on peripheral blood. The TCR was taken from a middle-aged woman who had recovered from COVID-19. The CDR3 protein is CASSFGQGATGYTF. Read as DNA, the sequence is TGTGCCAGCAGCTTCGGTCAGGGGGCGACTGGCTACACCTTC.